Each of the 13 T cell receptor beta chains below was sequenced from the same sample in a study of blood T cell repertoires in COVID-19. TCRdb keeps only in-frame clones here, not all; method: immunoSEQ multiplex PCR. The sample shows about 83,000 clones, about nine tenths of them seen only once. The sequenced sample was peripheral blood. The receptors shown here come from a woman aged 45 to 65 with active or convalescent COVID-19.

This chain links TRBV5-5 with TRBJ1-5, with 7 bases matching TRBD1. V lost 2 bases and J lost 3; bases outside the gene matches: 14. The CDR3 spans 18 residues. Germline V gene data show CDR1 as SGHKS and CDR2 as YYEKEE (reference sequence). CDR3 bases: TGTGCCAGCAGCTTAGCTGGCTTTATGGACAGGATCAATCAGCCCCAGCATTTT. It specifies CASSLAGFMDRINQPQHF.

This sequence joins TRBV30 and TRBJ1-5; D is ambiguous. V was clipped by 1 base and J by 7 bases, with 11 bases between them. The germline V gene encodes CDR1 GTSNPN and CDR2 SVGIG (reference sequence). The CDR3 contains 13 residues. CDR3 sequence: CAWSGWGDQPQHF. In DNA, the CDR3 is TGTGCCTGGAGTGGTTGGGGAGACCAGCCCCAGCATTTT.

As to this clone: The junction departs from germline at one end; a sequencing error may be responsible. V usage is TRBV7-7 and J usage is TRBJ2-2; D possibly corresponds to TRBD2 (6 bases). CDR1 SSHAT and CDR2 FNYEAQ come from the germline V gene (reference sequence). CDR3 size: 15 residues. CDR3 region: CASSLGGAGTGELFF. In DNA form, the CDR3 reads TGTGCTAGCAGCTTAGGCGGGGCGGGCACCGGGGAGCTGTTTTTT. The full variable domain, in which reference TRBV7-7 and TRBJ2-2 provide the parts outside the CDR3, is GAGVSQSPRYKVTKRGQDVTLRCDPISSHATLYWYQQALGQGPEFLTYFNYEAQPDKSGLPSDRFSAERPEGSISTLTIQRTEQRDSAMYRCASSLGGAGTGELFFGEGSRLTVL.

The chain links TRBV5-1 to TRBJ1-6; weak D call: TRBD1 (5 bases). The CDR3 length is 13 residues. Germline lookup yields CDR1 SGHRS and CDR2 YFSETQ. V lost 0 bases, J lost 10 bases, and 8 bases lay in between. DNA of the CDR3: TGCGCCAGCAGCTTGGAGGGGCGATCACCCCTCCACTTT. Translating gives CASSLEGRSPLHF.

This chain uses TRBV10-3 with TRBJ1-1; 9 bases fit TRBD1. With 1 base clipped from V and 0 bases from J, the junction kept 3 bases outside the gene matches. From germline, CDR1 is ENHRY and CDR2 SYGVKD. This CDR3 is 16 amino acids long. CDR3: CAISEFTGGLNTEAFF. CDR3 DNA sequence: TGTGCCATCAGTGAGTTTACAGGGGGCCTGAACACTGAAGCTTTCTTT.

A single count supports this clone. This chain connects TRBV5-4 to TRBJ2-7; no reliable D call. V gave up 2 bases and J gave up 3 bases, with 18 bases separating them. This CDR3 contains 16 residues. Germline V gene lookup returns CDR1 SGHNT and CDR2 YYREEE (reference sequence). For the CDR3, the DNA is TGTGCCAGCAGCTTTGATCTATCTTTAAACCACTACGAGCAGTACTTC. Its translation is CASSFDLSLNHYEQYF.

This clone has a handful of counts. The chain combines TRBV24-1 with TRBJ2-1; 14 bases map to TRBD2. The CDR3 is made up of 15 amino acids. J was trimmed by 8 bases and V by 7 bases; bases with no gene match: 6. Germline-derived CDR1 and CDR2 are KGHDR and SFDVKD. For the CDR3, the DNA is TGTGCCACCAGCACGACTAGCGGGGGGGCCGATGAGCAGTTCTTC. It translates to CATSTTSGGADEQFF.

The V gene is TRBV6-6, the J gene TRBJ1-2; 7 bases fit TRBD1. J lost 7 bases, V lost 5 bases, and 13 bases had no gene match. The CDR3 has 15 residues. The germline CDR1 and CDR2 sequences are MNHNY and SVGAGI (reference sequence). This CDR3 is CASSQNRGILLGYTF. The CDR3 region has the DNA TGTGCCAGCAGTCAAAACAGGGGAATTTTGCTTGGCTACACCTTC.

This clone was detected once. The rearrangement joins TRBV9 to TRBJ1-5; 7 nucleotides agree with TRBD1. CDR3 length: 16 residues. CDR1 and CDR2 (germline): SGDLS, YYNGEE. J was trimmed by 1 base and V by 0 bases; bases with no gene match: 4. The CDR3 DNA sequence: TGTGCCAGCAGCGTAGACGCGGGACAGAGCAATCAGCCCCAGCATTTT. Protein product: CASSVDAGQSNQPQHF.

This sequence joins TRBV9 and TRBJ2-3, with 9 bases matching TRBD2. Trimming took 1 base from V and 2 from J; bases not matched to a gene: 2. The CDR3 runs 15 residues. Germline V gene data show CDR1 as SGDLS and CDR2 as YYNGEE. CDR3 DNA: TGTGCCAGCAGCGTATCTAGCGGGGTCACAGATACGCAGTATTTT. Protein: CASSVSSGVTDTQYF.

The gene calls are TRBV7-2 and TRBJ2-7; 11 bases are shared with TRBD2. Trimming removed 2 bases from V and 3 bases from J; junction bases left unmatched: 6. Germline assignment: CDR1 SGHTA and CDR2 FQGNSA. This CDR3 comprises 16 residues. The CDR3 here is CASSLLGLADDYEQYF. The CDR3 DNA is TGTGCCAGCAGCTTACTGGGACTAGCGGACGACTACGAGCAGTACTTC. The variable domain in full, completed from reference TRBV7-2 and TRBJ2-7, reads GAGVSQSPSNKVTEKGKDVELRCDPISGHTALYWYRQSLGQGLEFLIYFQGNSAPDKSGLPSDRFSAERTGGSVSTLTIQRTQQEDSAVYLCASSLLGLADDYEQYFGPGTRLTVT.

CDR3 region: CASSQRQILPYGYTF. Here the CDR3 DNA reads TGTGCCAGCAGCCAACGACAGATACTTCCCTATGGCTACACCTTC. The chain recombines TRBV7-9 with TRBJ1-2, with D maybe TRBD1 (5 bases). Trimming took off 5 bases at V and 4 bases at J, with 17 bases between the two ends. Germline V gene data show CDR1 as SEHNR and CDR2 as FQNEAQ (reference sequence). The CDR3 has 15 amino acids. Full variable domain (outside the CDR3, taken from reference TRBV7-9 and TRBJ1-2): DTGVSQNPRHKITKRGQNVTFRCDPISEHNRLYWYRQTLGQGPEFLTYFQNEAQLEKSRLLSDRFSAERPKGSFSTLEIQRTEQGDSAMYLCASSQRQILPYGYTFGSGTRLTVV.

The chain uses TRBV3-1 (or the pseudogene TRBV3-2) and TRBJ2-1; 9 nucleotides agree with TRBD2. The V gene's germline CDR1 is LGHDT and CDR2 YNNKEL (reference sequence). V shed 3 bases and J 0 bases; nucleotides not matched to a gene: 0. This CDR3 comprises 15 residues. CDR3 loop: CASSQRGGSYNEQFF. CDR3 DNA: TGTGCCAGCAGCCAGCGGGGGGGCTCCTACAATGAGCAGTTCTTC.